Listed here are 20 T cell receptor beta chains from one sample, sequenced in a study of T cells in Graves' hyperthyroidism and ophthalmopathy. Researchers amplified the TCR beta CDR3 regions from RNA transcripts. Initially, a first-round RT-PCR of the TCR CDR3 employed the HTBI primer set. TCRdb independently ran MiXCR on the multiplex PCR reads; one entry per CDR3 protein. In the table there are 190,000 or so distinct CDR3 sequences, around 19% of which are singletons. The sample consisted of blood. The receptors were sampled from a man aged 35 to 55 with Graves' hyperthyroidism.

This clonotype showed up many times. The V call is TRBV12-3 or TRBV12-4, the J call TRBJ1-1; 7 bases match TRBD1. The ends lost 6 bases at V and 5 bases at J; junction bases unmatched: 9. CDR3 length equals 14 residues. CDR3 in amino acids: CASSDNRGRTEAFF. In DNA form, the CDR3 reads TGTGCCAGCAGCGACAACAGGGGAAGGACTGAAGCTTTCTTT.

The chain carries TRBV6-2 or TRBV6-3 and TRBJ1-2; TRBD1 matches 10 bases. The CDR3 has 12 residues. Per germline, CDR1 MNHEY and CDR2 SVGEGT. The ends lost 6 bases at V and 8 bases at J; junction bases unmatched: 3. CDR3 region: CASSDRGQGYTF. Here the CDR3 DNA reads TGTGCCAGCAGCGACAGGGGGCAAGGCTACACCTTC.

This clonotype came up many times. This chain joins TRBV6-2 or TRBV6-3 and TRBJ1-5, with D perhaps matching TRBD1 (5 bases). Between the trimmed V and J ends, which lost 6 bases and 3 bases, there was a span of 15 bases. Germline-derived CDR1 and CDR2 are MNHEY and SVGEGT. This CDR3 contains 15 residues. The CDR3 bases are TGTGCCAGCAGATTAGGAGGACATAACAATCAGCCCCAGCATTTT. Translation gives CASRLGGHNNQPQHF.

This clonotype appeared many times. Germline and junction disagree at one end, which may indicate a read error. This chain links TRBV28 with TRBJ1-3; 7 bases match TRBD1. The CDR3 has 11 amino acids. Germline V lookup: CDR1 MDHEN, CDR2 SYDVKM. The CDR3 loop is CASTYRGQPDF. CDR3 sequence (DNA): TGTGCCAGCACCTACCGGGGACAGCCAGATTTT.

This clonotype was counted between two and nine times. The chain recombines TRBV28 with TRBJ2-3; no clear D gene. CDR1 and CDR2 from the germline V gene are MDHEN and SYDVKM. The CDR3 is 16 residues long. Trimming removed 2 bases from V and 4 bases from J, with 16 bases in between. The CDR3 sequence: CASSLNGPRKADTQYF. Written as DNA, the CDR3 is TGTGCCAGCAGTTTAAACGGACCACGGAAGGCAGATACGCAGTATTTT.

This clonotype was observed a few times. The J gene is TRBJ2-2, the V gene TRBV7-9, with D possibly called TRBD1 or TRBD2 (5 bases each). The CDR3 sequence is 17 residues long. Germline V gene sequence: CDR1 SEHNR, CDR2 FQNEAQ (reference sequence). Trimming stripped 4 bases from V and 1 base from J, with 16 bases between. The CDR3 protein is CASSSPPRGLNTGELFF. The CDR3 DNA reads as TGTGCCAGCAGCTCCCCCCCGAGGGGCCTGAACACCGGGGAGCTGTTTTTT. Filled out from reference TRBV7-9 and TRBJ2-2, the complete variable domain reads DTGVSQNPRHKITKRGQNVTFRCDPISEHNRLYWYRQTLGQGPEFLTYFQNEAQLEKSRLLSDRFSAERPKGSFSTLEIQRTEQGDSAMYLCASSSPPRGLNTGELFFGEGSRLTVL.

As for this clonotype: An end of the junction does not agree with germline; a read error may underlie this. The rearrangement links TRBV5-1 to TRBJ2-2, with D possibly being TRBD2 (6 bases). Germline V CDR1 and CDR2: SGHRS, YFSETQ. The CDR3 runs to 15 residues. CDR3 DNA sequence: TGCGCCAGCGGTTCGGGAGCAATGAACACCGGGGAGCTGTTGTTT. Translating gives CASGSGAMNTGELLF.

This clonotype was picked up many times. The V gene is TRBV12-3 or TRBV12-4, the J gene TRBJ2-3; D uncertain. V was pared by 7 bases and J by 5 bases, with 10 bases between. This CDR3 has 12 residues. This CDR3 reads CASTLLGDTQYF. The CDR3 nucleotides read TGTGCCAGCACCCTTCTTGGAGATACGCAGTATTTT.

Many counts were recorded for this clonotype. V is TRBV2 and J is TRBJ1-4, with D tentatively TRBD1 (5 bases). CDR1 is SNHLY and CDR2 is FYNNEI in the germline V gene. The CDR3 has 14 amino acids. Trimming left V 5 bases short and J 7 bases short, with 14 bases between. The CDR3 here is CASSYRQRTEKLFF. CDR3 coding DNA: TGTGCCAGCAGTTACAGGCAAAGGACTGAAAAACTGTTTTTT.

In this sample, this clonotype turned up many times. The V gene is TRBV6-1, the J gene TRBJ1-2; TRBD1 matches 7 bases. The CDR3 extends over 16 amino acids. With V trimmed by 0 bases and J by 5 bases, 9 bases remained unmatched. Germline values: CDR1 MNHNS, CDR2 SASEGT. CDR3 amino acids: CASSEAGTAYGYGYTF. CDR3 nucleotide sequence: TGTGCCAGCAGTGAAGCGGGGACAGCTTATGGGTATGGCTACACCTTC.

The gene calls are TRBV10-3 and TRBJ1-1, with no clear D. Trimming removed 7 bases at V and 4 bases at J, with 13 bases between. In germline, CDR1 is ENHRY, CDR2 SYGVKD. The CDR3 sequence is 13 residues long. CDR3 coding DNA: TGTGCCATCACGGCAGATAGTGCCACTGAAGCTTTCTTT. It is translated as CAITADSATEAFF.

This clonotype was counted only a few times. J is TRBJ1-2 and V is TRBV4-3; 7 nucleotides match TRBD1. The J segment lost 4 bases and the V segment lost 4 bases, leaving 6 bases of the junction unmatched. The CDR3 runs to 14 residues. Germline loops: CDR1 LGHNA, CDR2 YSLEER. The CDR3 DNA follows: TGCGCCAGCAGCCCCACCCGGGACAGCTATGGCTACACCTTC. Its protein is CASSPTRDSYGYTF.

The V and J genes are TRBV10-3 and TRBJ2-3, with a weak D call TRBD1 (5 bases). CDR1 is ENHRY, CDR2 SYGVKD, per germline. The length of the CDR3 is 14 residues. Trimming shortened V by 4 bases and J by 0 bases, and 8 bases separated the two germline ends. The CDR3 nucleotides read TGTGCCATCAGTGTGGGGCGGAGCACAGATACGCAGTATTTT. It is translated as CAISVGRSTDTQYF.

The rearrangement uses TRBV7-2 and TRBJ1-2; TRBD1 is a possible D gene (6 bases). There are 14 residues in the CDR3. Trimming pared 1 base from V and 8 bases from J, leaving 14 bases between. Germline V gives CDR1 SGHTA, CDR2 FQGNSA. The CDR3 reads CASSLDTGGRGYTF. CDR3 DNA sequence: TGTGCCAGCAGCTTAGATACGGGGGGCCGGGGCTACACCTTC.

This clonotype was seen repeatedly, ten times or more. CDR3 residues: CASKLGVPVLYEQYF. DNA of the CDR3: TGTGCCAGCAAATTAGGGGTCCCCGTGCTCTACGAGCAGTACTTC. V and J are TRBV7-2 and TRBJ2-7; TRBD1 might be the D (5 bases). CDR1 and CDR2 (germline): SGHTA, FQGNSA. The V end lost 7 bases, the J end lost 3 bases, and 19 bases lay between the germline ends. CDR3 length equals 15 residues.

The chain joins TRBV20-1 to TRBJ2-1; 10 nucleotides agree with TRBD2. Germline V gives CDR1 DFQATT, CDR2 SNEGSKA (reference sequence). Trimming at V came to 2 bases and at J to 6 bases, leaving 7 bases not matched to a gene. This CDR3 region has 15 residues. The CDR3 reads CSARSVAGGRNEQFF. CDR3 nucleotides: TGCAGTGCTAGAAGTGTAGCGGGGGGTCGCAATGAGCAGTTCTTC.

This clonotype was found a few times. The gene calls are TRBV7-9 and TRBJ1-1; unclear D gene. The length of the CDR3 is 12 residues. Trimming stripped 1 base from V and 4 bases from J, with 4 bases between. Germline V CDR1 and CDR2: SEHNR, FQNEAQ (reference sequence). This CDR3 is CASSLGATEAFF. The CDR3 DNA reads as TGTGCCAGCAGCTTAGGGGCCACTGAAGCTTTCTTT.

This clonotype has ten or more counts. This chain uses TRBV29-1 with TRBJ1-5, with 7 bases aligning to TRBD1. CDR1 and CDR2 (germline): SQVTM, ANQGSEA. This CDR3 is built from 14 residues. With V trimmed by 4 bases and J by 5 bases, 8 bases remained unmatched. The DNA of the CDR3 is TGCAGCGTTGCGACAGGGTCTAGGTATCAGCCCCAGCATTTT. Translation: CSVATGSRYQPQHF. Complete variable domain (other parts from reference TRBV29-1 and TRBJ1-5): SAVISQKPSRDICQRGTSLTIQCQVDSQVTMMFWYRQQPGQSLTLIATANQGSEATYESGFVIDKFPISRPNLTFSTLTVSNMSPEDSSIYLCSVATGSRYQPQHFGDGTRLSIL.

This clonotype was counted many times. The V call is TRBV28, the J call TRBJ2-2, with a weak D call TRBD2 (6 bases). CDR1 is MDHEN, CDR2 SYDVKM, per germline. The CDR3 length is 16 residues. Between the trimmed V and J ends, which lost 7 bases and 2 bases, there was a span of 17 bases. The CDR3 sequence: CASNPPGLGNTGELFF. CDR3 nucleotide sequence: TGTGCCAGCAACCCGCCGGGACTGGGAAACACCGGGGAGCTGTTTTTT.

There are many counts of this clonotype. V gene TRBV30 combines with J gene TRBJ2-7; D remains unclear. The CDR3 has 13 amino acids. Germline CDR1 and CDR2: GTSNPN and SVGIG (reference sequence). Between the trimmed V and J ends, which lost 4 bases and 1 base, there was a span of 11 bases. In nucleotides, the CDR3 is TGTGCCTGGACCGCCGGTGGGTCCTACGAGCAGTACTTC. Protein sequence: CAWTAGGSYEQYF.